The rows below give T cell receptor beta chains drawn from one sample of a study of Graves' ophthalmopathy and Graves' hyperthyroidism. A single record per CDR3 protein comes from TCRdb applying MiXCR to the multiplex PCR reads. The table has approximately 700,000 distinct CDR3 sequences, about two fifths seen once; the top ten hold 2.5% to 3.5%. Sequencing was performed on peripheral blood. These receptors came from an adult man with Graves' ophthalmopathy. The CDR3 runs from the conserved cysteine through the conserved F or W. Each record gives: V gene, clone size, J gene, D gene, CDR3 protein, CDR3 DNA. The D gene is left open where the match is weak. Only some rows state a clone size, as once, few, many or a class for expanded clones.

TRBV9	many	TRBJ1-4	.	CASSVEVNDEKLFF	TGTGCCAGCAGCGTAGAGGTCAATGATGAAAAACTGTTTTTT
TRBV29-1	.	TRBJ2-7	TRBD2	CSAKDRGTSDSYEQYF	TGCAGTGCTAAAGATCGGGGGACTAGCGACTCCTACGAGCAGTACTTC
TRBV5-5	many	TRBJ2-7	.	CASSLNRAVGYEQYF	TGTGCCAGCAGCTTGAACAGGGCAGTTGGGTACGAGCAGTACTTC
TRBV5-1	few	TRBJ2-5	TRBD1	CASSTRGQGAQETQYF	TGCGCCAGCAGCACACGCGGACAGGGGGCCCAAGAGACCCAGTACTTC
TRBV2	many	TRBJ1-6	TRBD1	CASRPGTGVSPLHF	TGTGCCAGCAGGCCCGGGACAGGGGTTTCACCCCTCCACTTT
TRBV6-1	few	TRBJ1-1	.	CATLGQMNTEAFF	TGTGCCACCCTCGGACAGATGAACACTGAAGCTTTCTTT
TRBV7-2	many	TRBJ1-2	TRBD1	CASSLRTGGMYGYTF	TGTGCCAGCAGCCTGCGGACAGGGGGCATGTATGGCTACACCTTC
TRBV20-1	.	TRBJ2-7	.	CSARDERRNEQYF	TGCAGTGCTAGAGATGAGAGGAGAAACGAGCAGTACTTC
TRBV7-8	few	TRBJ2-7	TRBD2	CASSLGAGDLYEQYF	TGTGCCAGCAGCTTAGGGGCGGGAGATCTATACGAGCAGTACTTC
TRBV6-4	few	TRBJ2-2	TRBD1	CASRSQGSGELFF	TGTGCCAGCAGATCACAGGGGTCCGGGGAGCTGTTTTTT
TRBV29-1	.	TRBJ1-1	.	CSVAKTNTEAFF	TGCAGCGTTGCCAAGACGAACACTGAAGCTTTCTTT